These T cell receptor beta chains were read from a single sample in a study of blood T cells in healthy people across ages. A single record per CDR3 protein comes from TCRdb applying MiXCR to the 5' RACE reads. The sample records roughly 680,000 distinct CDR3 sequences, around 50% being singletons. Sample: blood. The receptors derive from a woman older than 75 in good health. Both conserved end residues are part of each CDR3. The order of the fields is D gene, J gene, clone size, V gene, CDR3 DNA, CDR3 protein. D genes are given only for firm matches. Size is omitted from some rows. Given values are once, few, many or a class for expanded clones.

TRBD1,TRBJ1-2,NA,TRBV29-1,TGCAGCGTTCGGGACAGGGACGGCTATGGCTACACCTTC,CSVRDRDGYGYTF
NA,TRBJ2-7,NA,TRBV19,TGTGCCAGTAGTATGGGACTCTCGCTCTACGAGCAGTACTTC,CASSMGLSLYEQYF
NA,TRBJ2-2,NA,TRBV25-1,TGTGCCAGCAGTGAATTGGGTGCAGGCCCGCCCAGGGAGCTGTTTTTT,CASSELGAGPPRELFF
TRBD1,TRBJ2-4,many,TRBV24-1,TGTGCCACCAGTGAATCTGGGACAGGGGGCAACATTCAGTACTTC,CATSESGTGGNIQYF
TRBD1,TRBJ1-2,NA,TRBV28,TGTGCCAGCAGACCCGACAGGGAGTATGGCTACACCTTC,CASRPDREYGYTF
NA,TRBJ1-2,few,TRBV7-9,TGTGCCAGCAGCTTAGCCTGGGGGGCGTATGAGGGCTACACCTTC,CASSLAWGAYEGYTF
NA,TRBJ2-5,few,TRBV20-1,TGCAGTGCTAGCCCGACCCGGGACCGCTCGTGGGAGCAGTACTTC,CSASPTRDRSWEQYF
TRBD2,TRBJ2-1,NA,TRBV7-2,TGTGCCAGCAGCCTCTGGACTAGCGGGGGCTATGAGCAGTTCTTC,CASSLWTSGGYEQFF
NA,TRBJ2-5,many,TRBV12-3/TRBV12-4,TGTGCCAGCAGTTCTGGTCGGAGGTACCAAGAGACCCAGTACTTC,CASSSGRRYQETQYF
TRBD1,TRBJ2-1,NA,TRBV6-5,TGTGCCAGCAGTAACCCCGGCGGGACAGGCGGTGGGCAGTTCTTC,CASSNPGGTGGGQFF
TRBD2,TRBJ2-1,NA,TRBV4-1,TGCGCCAGCAGCCAAGATGCGGCTAGCGGGATCTACAATGAGCAGTTCTTC,CASSQDAASGIYNEQFF
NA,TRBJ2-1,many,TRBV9,TGTGCCAGCAGCGTAGGCGCAGGGGCGACCTCCAATGAGCAGTTCTTC,CASSVGAGATSNEQFF
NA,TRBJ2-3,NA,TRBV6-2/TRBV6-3,TGTGCCAGCAGTTACAGAGACTACCTTACAGATACGCAGTATTTT,CASSYRDYLTDTQYF
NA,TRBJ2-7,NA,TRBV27,TGTGCCAGCAGGCAATATAACCCATCCTACAATGAGCAGTACTTC,CASRQYNPSYNEQYF
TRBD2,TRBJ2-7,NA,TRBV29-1,TGCAGCGTTGGGACTAGCGGGGGGTACGAGCAGTACTTC,CSVGTSGGYEQYF
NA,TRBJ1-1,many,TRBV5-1,TGCGCCAGCAGCCTTCGACAGCTTCAGAACACTGAAGCTTTCTTT,CASSLRQLQNTEAFF
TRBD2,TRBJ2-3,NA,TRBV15,TGTGCCACCATGGCGGGAGATCGAGATGCGCAGTATTTT,CATMAGDRDAQYF
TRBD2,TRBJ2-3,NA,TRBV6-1,TGTGCCGGCAGTGTGGGACTAGCGGGGGGTATTTCCACAGATACGCAGTATTTT,CAGSVGLAGGISTDTQYF
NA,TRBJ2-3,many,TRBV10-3,TGTGCCATCAGTGATTCGGACACAAGCACAGATACGCAGTATTTT,CAISDSDTSTDTQYF
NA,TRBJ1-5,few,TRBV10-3,TGTGCCATCAGTGACCTTGACAGCCATAATCAGCCCCAGCATTTT,CAISDLDSHNQPQHF
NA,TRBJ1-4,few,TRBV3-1,TGTGCCAGCAGCCCCCCTGCGGGGTTGTCTGAAAAACTGTTTTTT,CASSPPAGLSEKLFF
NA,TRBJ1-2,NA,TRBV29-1,TGCAGCGTTCTAGGGACCGTCGCGGGTGGCTACACCTTC,CSVLGTVAGGYTF
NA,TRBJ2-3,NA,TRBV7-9,TGTGCCAGCAGCTTTATGGAACGGACACGCAGCACAGATACGCAGTATTTT,CASSFMERTRSTDTQYF
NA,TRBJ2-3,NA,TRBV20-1,TGCAGTGCTAGTCCGGGGGACACCACAGATACGCAGTATTTT,CSASPGDTTDTQYF
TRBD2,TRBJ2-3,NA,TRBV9,TGTGCCAGCAGCGTAGCAGGACTAGTAGGAGATACGCAGTATTTT,CASSVAGLVGDTQYF
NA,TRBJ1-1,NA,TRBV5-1,TGCGCCAGCAGCTTACGCACCTACACTGAAGCTTTCTTT,CASSLRTYTEAFF
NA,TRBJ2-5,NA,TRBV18,TGTGCCAGCTCCTCGCTCGTTTCGAGTGAGCAGTACTTC,CASSSLVSSEQYF
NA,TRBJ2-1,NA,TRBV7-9,TGTGCCAGCAGCAAGCCCCCCTCGGGACGACCGTCAGAGCAGTTCTTC,CASSKPPSGRPSEQFF
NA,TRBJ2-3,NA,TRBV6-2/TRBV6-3,TGTGCCAGCAGCCGACCGCGGCGCAGTTCCACAGATACGCAGTATTTT,CASSRPRRSSTDTQYF
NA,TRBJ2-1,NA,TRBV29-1,TGCAGCGTAGAGAGGACTTTTAAGGATGAGCAGTTCTTC,CSVERTFKDEQFF
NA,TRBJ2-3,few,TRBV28,TGTGCCAGCAGTTTCTACAGTCTTGCCCGCACAGATACGCAGTATTTT,CASSFYSLARTDTQYF
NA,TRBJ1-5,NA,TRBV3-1,TGTGCCAGCAGCCAAGATGGGGGCGGCAATCAGCCCCAGCATTTT,CASSQDGGGNQPQHF
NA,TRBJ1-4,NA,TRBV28,TGTGCCAGCAGTCCTCGGGGCCCAAGCTCTAATGAAAAACTGTTTTTT,CASSPRGPSSNEKLFF
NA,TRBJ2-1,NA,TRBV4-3,TGCGCCAGCAGCCAAGCTGGTCGTACGCAGTTCTTC,CASSQAGRTQFF
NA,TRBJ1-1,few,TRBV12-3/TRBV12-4,TGTGCCAGCAGTCCCCTGGTTCGCAACACTGAAGCTTTCTTT,CASSPLVRNTEAFF
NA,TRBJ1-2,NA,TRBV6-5,TGTGCCAGTACCCTGGGGGCACGTAGCTATGGCTACACCTTC,CASTLGARSYGYTF
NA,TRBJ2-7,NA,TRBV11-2,TGTGCCAGCAGCCCTACCCAGGGGGGCAACAATGAGCAGTACTTC,CASSPTQGGNNEQYF
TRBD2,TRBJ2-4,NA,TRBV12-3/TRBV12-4,TGTGCCAGCACTTCCGGGACTAGCGTAAACATTCAGTACTTC,CASTSGTSVNIQYF
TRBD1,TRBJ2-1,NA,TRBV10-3,TGTGCCATCAGTGAGCTGGGACAGTCCTACAATGAGCAGTTCTTC,CAISELGQSYNEQFF
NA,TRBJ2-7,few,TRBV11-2,TGTGCCAGCGTTTATTTGGACACCAGCTCCTACAATGAGCAGTACTTC,CASVYLDTSSYNEQYF
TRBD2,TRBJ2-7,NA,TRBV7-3,TGTGCCAGCGGCTATGTAGCGGGCTCCTACAATGAGCAGTACTTC,CASGYVAGSYNEQYF
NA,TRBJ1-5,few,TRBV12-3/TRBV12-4,TGTGCCAGCACGTCACACAGGGTGGGTCAGCCCCAGCATTTT,CASTSHRVGQPQHF
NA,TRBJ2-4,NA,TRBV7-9,TGTGCCAGCAGCTTAGAGGGGGGATCAAACATTCAGTACTTC,CASSLEGGSNIQYF
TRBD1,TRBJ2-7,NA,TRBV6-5,TGTGCCAGCAGTAGGGACAGGTTTTCCTACGAGCAGTACTTC,CASSRDRFSYEQYF
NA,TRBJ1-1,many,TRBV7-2,TGTGCCAGCAGTTTAGGGGGTGAAGCTTTCTTT,CASSLGGEAFF
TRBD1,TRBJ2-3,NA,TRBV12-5,TGTGCTAGTGGTTTTTTTGTACAGGGGGCGCGGGATACGCAGTATTTT,CASGFFVQGARDTQYF
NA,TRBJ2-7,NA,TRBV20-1,TGCAGTGCTAGAGGGGGCAGCAGCTCCTACAATGAGCAGTACTTC,CSARGGSSSYNEQYF
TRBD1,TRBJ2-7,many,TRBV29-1,TGCAGCGTCCGGACAGGCGCCGGGCAGTACTTC,CSVRTGAGQYF